This TCR beta chain was documented in a study of siplizumab effects on memory and regulatory T cells. This CDR3 region has 14 residues. Trimming took off 6 bases at V and 4 bases at J, with 16 bases between the two ends. Germline V gene lookup returns CDR1 SGHVS and CDR2 FQNEAQ. In each sample, about 10^5 TCR templates were assayed. Clones were sequenced by immunoSEQ multiplex PCR, and TCRdb holds only the in-frame ones, with some missing. The sample holds about 100,000 clones, roughly 94% seen once. The receptor was derived from a human donor in good health. The chain has TRBV7-8 and TRBJ2-7; no reliable D call. Sample: Tregs sorted from blood. As DNA, the CDR3 is TGTGCCAGCAGTCTGCTCACTCCTATTTACGAGCAGTACTTC. This gives the protein CASSLLTPIYEQYF.